The 11 T cell receptor beta chains listed next were all sequenced from one sample in a study of blood T cell repertoires in COVID-19. Assay: immunoSEQ multiplex PCR; the TCRdb copy retains only in-frame clones and omits some. Of some 140,000 clones in the sample, 80% to 85% were seen once. Sample: PBMCs or T cells enriched from blood (not recorded which). These receptors were obtained from a middle-aged man with acute COVID-19.

V gene TRBV11-2 combines with J gene TRBJ2-3; 10 positions match TRBD2. V trimming: 4 bases; J trimming: 5 bases; junction bases outside the gene matches: 3. CDR1 and CDR2 from the germline V gene are SGHAT and FQNNGV. The CDR3 is 14 amino acids. The CDR3 DNA follows: TGTGCCAGCAGCTCTCTAGCGGGGGTAGATACGCAGTATTTT. Amino acids: CASSSLAGVDTQYF.

This chain uses TRBV4-3 with TRBJ2-5; the match to TRBD1 covers 7 bases. Per germline, CDR1 LGHNA and CDR2 YSLEER. J was trimmed by 2 bases and V by 3 bases; bases with no gene match: 0. This CDR3 has 13 amino acids. CDR3 nucleotide sequence: TGCGCCAGCAGCCAGGGACAGCAAGAGACCCAGTACTTC. This translates into CASSQGQQETQYF.

CDR3 loop: CASSPRAGDVYNEQFF. CDR3 nucleotide sequence: TGTGCCAGCAGCCCAAGAGCGGGAGATGTCTACAATGAGCAGTTCTTC. This chain joins TRBV7-8 and TRBJ2-1; TRBD2 agrees at 8 bases. The germline V gene has CDR1 SGHVS and CDR2 FQNEAQ. The V segment lost 5 bases and the J segment 3 bases; nucleotides outside the gene matches: 9. There are 16 residues in the CDR3.

The J gene is TRBJ1-1, the V gene TRBV5-4, with a weak D call TRBD1 (6 bases). The CDR3 is 14 residues long. V was clipped by 3 bases and J by 7 bases, with 16 bases between them. Germline V gene data show CDR1 as SGHNT and CDR2 as YYREEE (reference sequence). The CDR3 DNA sequence: TGTGCCAGCAGCTCCTTGGGGGGGGCTAATGAAGCTTTCTTT. It translates to CASSSLGGANEAFF.

The chain links TRBV11-2 to TRBJ2-7, with D uncertain. Germline V gene sequence: CDR1 SGHAT, CDR2 FQNNGV. Trimming removed 1 base at V and 0 bases at J, with 10 bases between. There are 15 residues in the CDR3. In nucleotides, the CDR3 is TGTGCCAGCAGCTTAGGAGGCGGCAGCTCCTACGAGCAGTACTTC. Translation gives CASSLGGGSSYEQYF.

The chain uses TRBV10-2 and TRBJ2-3, with 9 bases fitting TRBD1. In germline, CDR1 is WSHSY, CDR2 SAAADI. The J segment lost 4 bases and the V segment lost 8 bases, leaving 1 base of the junction unmatched. This CDR3 spans 12 amino acids. The CDR3 bases are TGCGCCAGCGGACAGGGGCCAGATACGCAGTATTTT. Translation gives CASGQGPDTQYF.

This chain joins TRBV28 and TRBJ2-1, with a tentative D call TRBD2 (7 bases). Germline CDR1 MDHEN, CDR2 SYDVKM. This CDR3 contains 14 residues. Trimming took off 10 bases at V and 0 bases at J, with 13 bases between the two ends. The CDR3 DNA reads TGTGCCACCGGGGGGCCCAGCTCCTACAATGAGCAGTTCTTC. This translates into CATGGPSSYNEQFF.

This chain connects TRBV7-9 to TRBJ2-1, with 9 bases identical to TRBD2. J lost 4 bases, V lost 7 bases, and 8 bases had no gene match. Per the germline V gene, CDR1 is SEHNR and CDR2 is FQNEAQ (reference sequence). The CDR3 is 15 amino acids. The CDR3 nucleotides read TGTGCCAGCACCATCGGACTAGCGTCATACAATGAGCAGTTCTTC. Translating it yields CASTIGLASYNEQFF.

This chain links TRBV9 with TRBJ2-1; 11 positions agree with TRBD2. The CDR3 sequence is 15 residues long. CDR1 is SGDLS and CDR2 is YYNGEE in the germline V gene. The J segment lost 8 bases and the V segment lost 4 bases, leaving 8 bases of the junction unmatched. DNA of the CDR3: TGTGCCAGCAGCCGCACTAGCGGGAGTGGGGATGAGCAGTTCTTC. Translated: CASSRTSGSGDEQFF.

The J gene is TRBJ1-5, the V gene TRBV19; TRBD1 is a possible D gene (6 bases). This CDR3 has 14 amino acids. Trimming shortened V by 3 bases and J by 6 bases, and 12 bases separated the two germline ends. The germline gives CDR1 LNHDA, CDR2 SQIVND (reference sequence). The CDR3 region is CASSMTGLPQPQHF. The CDR3 DNA sequence: TGTGCCAGTAGTATGACAGGATTACCTCAGCCCCAGCATTTT. The whole variable domain, remainder taken from reference TRBV19 and TRBJ1-5, is DGGITQSPKYLFRKEGQNVTLSCEQNLNHDAMYWYRQDPGQGLRLIYYSQIVNDFQKGDIAEGYSVSREKKESFPLTVTSAQKNPTAFYLCASSMTGLPQPQHFGDGTRLSIL.

The chain employs TRBV3-1 (or the pseudogene TRBV3-2) and TRBJ1-6, with a tentative D call TRBD1 (5 bases). Between the trimmed V and J ends, which lost 1 base and 9 bases, there was a span of 10 bases. This CDR3 region has 14 residues. Germline values: CDR1 LGHDT, CDR2 YNNKEL (reference sequence). CDR3 sequence: CASSQAGRRSPLHF. In nucleotides, the CDR3 is TGTGCCAGCAGCCAAGCAGGGCGGCGTTCACCCCTCCACTTT.